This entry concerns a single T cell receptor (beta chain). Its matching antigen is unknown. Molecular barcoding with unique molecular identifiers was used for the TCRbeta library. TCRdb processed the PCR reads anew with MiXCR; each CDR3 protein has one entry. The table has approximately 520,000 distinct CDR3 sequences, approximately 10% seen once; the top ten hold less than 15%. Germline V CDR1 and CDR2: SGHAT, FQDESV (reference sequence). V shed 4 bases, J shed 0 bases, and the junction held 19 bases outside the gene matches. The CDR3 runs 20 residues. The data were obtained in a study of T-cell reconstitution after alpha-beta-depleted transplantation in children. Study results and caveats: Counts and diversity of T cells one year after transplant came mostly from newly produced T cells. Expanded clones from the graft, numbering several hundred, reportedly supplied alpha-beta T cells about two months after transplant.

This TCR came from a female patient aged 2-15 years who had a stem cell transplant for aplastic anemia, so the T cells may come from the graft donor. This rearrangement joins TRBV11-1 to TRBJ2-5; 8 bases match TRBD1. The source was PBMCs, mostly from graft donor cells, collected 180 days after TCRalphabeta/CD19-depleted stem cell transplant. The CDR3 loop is CASSYLAWTGRRLYQETQYF. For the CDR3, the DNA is TGTGCCAGCAGCTACTTAGCGTGGACAGGGCGGAGACTGTACCAAGAGACCCAGTACTTC.